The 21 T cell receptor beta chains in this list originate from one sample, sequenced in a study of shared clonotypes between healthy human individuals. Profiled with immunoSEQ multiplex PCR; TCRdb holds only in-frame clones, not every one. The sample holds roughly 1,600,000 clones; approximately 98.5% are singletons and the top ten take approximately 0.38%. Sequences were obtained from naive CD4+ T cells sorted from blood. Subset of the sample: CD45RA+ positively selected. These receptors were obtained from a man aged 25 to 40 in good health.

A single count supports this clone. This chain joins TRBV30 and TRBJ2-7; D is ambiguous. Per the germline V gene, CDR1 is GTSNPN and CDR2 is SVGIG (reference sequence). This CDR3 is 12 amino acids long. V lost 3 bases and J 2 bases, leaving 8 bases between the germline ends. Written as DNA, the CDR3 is TGTGCCTGGAGGTTTCAGCCCTACGAGCAGTACTTC. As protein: CAWRFQPYEQYF.

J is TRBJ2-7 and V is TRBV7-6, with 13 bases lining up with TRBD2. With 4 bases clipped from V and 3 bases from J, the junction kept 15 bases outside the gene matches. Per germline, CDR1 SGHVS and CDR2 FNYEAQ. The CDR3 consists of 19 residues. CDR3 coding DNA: TGTGCCAGCAGCTCCGATAGGGGGGGGACTAGCGGGACCCTCTACGAGCAGTACTTC. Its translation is CASSSDRGGTSGTLYEQYF.

CDR3 sequence (DNA): TGTGCCACCAGCAGTGGGAAGGCTAGCGGCTACAATGAGCAGTTCTTC. Protein: CATSSGKASGYNEQFF. This chain connects TRBV15 to TRBJ2-1; 7 bases match TRBD2. The junction had 8 bases not matched to a gene; V was cut back by 3 bases and J by 3 bases. In germline, CDR1 is LNHNV, CDR2 YYDKDF (reference sequence). The CDR3 runs 16 residues. Supplemented by reference TRBV15 and TRBJ2-1, the full variable domain reads DAMVIQNPRYQVTQFGKPVTLSCSQTLNHNVMYWYQQKSSQAPKLLFHYYDKDFNNEADTPDNFQSRRPNTSFCFLDIRSPGLGDTAMYLCATSSGKASGYNEQFFGPGTRLTVL.

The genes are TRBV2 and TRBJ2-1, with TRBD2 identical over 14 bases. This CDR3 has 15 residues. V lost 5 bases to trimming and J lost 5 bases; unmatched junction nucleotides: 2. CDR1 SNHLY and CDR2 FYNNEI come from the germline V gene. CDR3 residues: CASSRLAGGDNEQFF. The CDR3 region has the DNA TGTGCCAGCAGTAGACTAGCGGGAGGGGACAATGAGCAGTTCTTC. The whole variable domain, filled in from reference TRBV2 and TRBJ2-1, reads EPEVTQTPSHQVTQMGQEVILRCVPISNHLYFYWYRQILGQKVEFLVSFYNNEISEKSEIFDDQFSVERPDGSNFTLKIRSTKLEDSAMYFCASSRLAGGDNEQFFGPGTRLTVL.

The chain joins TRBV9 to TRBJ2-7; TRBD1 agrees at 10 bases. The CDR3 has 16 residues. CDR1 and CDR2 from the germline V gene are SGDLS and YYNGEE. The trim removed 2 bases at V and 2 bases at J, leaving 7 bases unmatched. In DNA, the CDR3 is TGTGCCAGCAGCGTCGGGACAGGGGTGCTTACCTACGAGCAGTACTTC. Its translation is CASSVGTGVLTYEQYF.

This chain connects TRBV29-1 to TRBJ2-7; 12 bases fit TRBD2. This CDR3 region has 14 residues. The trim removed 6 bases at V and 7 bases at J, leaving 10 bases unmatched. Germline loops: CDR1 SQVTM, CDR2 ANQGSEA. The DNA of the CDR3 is TGCAGCGTGAGAATACTAGCGGGAGGTGGGGAGCAGTACTTC. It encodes CSVRILAGGGEQYF.

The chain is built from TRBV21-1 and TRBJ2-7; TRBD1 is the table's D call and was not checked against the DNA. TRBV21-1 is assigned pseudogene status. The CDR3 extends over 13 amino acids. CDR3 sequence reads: CASSKYRGYEQYF. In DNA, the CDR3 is TGTGCCAGCAGCAAATACAGGGGGTACGAGCAGTACTTC.

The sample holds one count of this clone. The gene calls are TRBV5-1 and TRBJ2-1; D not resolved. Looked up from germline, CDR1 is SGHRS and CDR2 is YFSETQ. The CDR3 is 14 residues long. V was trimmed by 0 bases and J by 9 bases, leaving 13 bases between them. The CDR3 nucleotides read TGCGCCAGCAGCTTGGCCTCGATTGAGTTTGAGCAGTTCTTC. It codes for CASSLASIEFEQFF.

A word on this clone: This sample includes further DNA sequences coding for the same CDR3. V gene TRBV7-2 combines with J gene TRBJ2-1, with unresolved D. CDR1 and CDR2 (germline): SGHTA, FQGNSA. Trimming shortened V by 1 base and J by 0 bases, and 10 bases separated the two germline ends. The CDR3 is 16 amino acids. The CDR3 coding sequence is TGTGCCAGCAGCTTAGGGGCCTCTTCCTCCTACAATGAGCAGTTCTTC. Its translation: CASSLGASSSYNEQFF.

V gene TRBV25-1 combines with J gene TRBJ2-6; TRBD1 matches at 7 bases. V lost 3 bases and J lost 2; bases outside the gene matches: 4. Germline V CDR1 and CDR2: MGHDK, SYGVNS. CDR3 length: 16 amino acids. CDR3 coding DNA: TGTGCCAGCAGTGAGTTCACAGGGGCTGGGGCCAACGTCCTGACTTTC. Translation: CASSEFTGAGANVLTF.

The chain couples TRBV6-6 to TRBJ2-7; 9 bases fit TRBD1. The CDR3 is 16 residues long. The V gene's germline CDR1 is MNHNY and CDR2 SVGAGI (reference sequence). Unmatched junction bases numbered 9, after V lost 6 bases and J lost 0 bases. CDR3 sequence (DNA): TGTGCCAGCAGCCCCAAAGGGGGACAGGGCTCCTACGAGCAGTACTTC. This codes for CASSPKGGQGSYEQYF.

CDR3 bases: TGTGCCAGCAGTCTAGGACAGGGGGTAGTCTATGGCTACACCTTC. Protein: CASSLGQGVVYGYTF. The V call is TRBV28, the J call TRBJ1-2, with 10 bases aligning to TRBD1. Germline V gives CDR1 MDHEN, CDR2 SYDVKM. The CDR3 sequence is 15 residues long. J gave up 4 bases and V 5 bases, and 7 bases lay outside the gene matches.

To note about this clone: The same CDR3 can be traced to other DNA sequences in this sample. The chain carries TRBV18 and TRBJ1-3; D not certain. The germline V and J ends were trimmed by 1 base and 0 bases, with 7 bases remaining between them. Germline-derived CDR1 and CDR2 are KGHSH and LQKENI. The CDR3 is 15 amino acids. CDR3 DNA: TGTGCCAGCTCACCACGTGACATCTCTGGAAACACCATATATTTT. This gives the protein CASSPRDISGNTIYF. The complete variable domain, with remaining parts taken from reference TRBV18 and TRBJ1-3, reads NAGVMQNPRHLVRRRGQEARLRCSPMKGHSHVYWYRQLPEEGLKFMVYLQKENIIDESGMPKERFSAEFPKEGPSILRIQQVVRGDSAAYFCASSPRDISGNTIYFGEGSWLTVV.

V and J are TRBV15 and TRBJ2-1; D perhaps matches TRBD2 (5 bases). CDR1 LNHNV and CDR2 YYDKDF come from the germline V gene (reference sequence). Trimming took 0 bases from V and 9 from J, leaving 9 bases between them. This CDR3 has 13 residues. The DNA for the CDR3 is TGTGCCACCAGCAGAGATCTAGCACTTGAGCAGTTCTTC. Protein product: CATSRDLALEQFF.

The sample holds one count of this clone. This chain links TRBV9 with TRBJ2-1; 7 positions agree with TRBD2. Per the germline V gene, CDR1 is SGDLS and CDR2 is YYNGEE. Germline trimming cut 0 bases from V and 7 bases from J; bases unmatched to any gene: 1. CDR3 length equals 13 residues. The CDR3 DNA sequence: TGTGCCAGCAGCGTAGAGGGAGGGAATGAGCAGTTCTTC. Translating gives CASSVEGGNEQFF.

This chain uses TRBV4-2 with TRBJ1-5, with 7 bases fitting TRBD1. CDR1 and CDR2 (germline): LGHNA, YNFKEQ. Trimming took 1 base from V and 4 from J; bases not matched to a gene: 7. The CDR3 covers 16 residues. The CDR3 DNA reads TGTGCCAGCAGCCAAGTCTGGACAGGCAGGAATCAGCCCCAGCATTTT. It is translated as CASSQVWTGRNQPQHF.

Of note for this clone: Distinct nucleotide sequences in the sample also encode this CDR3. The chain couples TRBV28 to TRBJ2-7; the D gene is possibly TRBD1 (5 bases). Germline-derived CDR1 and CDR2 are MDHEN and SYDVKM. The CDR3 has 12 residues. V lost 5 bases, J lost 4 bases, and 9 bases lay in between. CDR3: CASSAPGYEQYF. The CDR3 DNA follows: TGTGCCAGCAGTGCTCCAGGGTACGAGCAGTACTTC.

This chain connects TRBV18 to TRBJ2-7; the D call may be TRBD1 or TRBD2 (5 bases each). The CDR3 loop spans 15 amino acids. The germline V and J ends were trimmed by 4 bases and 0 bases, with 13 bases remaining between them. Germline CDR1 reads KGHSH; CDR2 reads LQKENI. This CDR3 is CASSRVGVSSYEQYF. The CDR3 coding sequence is TGTGCCAGCTCACGGGTGGGGGTTAGCTCCTACGAGCAGTACTTC.

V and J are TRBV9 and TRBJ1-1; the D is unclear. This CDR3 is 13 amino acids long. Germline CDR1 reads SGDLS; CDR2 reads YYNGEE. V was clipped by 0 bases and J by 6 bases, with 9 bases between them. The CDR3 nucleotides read TGTGCCAGCAGCGTAGGGTTGTCGGCTGAAGCTTTCTTT. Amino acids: CASSVGLSAEAFF.

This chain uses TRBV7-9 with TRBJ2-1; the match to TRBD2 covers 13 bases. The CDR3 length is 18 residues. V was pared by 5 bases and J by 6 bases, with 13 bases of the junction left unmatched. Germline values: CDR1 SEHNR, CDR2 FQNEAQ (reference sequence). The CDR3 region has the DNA TGTGCCAGCAGCCCAAATACTAGCGGGAGGGCCCGGGGCAATGAGCAGTTCTTC. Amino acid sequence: CASSPNTSGRARGNEQFF.

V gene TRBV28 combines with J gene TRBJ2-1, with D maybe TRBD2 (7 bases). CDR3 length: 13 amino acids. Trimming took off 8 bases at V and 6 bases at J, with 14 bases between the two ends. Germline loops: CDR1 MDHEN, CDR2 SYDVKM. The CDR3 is CASFRGGGNEQFF. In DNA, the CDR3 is TGTGCCAGCTTCAGGGGAGGGGGCAATGAGCAGTTCTTC. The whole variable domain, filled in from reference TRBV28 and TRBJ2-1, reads DVKVTQSSRYLVKRTGEKVFLECVQDMDHENMFWYRQDPGLGLRLIYFSYDVKMKEKGDIPEGYSVSREKKERFSLILESASTNQTSMYLCASFRGGGNEQFFGPGTRLTVL.